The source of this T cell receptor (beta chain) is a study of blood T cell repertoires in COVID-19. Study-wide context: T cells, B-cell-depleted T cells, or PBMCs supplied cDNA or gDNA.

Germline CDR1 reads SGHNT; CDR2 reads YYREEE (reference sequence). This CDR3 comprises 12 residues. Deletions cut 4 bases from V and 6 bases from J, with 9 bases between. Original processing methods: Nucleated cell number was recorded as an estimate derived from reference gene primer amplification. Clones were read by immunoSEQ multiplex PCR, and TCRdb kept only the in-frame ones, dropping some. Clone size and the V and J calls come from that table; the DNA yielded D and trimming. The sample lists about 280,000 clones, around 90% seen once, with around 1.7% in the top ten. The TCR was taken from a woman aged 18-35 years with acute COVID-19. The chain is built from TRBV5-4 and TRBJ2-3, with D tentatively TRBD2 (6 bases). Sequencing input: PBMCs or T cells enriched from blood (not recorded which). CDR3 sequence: CASSPLADTQYF. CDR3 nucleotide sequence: TGTGCCAGCAGCCCCCTAGCGGATACGCAGTATTTT.